One sample yielded the 24 T cell receptor beta chains listed below, sequenced in a study of blood T cell repertoires in COVID-19. Assay: immunoSEQ multiplex PCR; the TCRdb copy retains only in-frame clones and omits some. In the table there are 180,000 or so clones, approximately 80% of which are singletons. Specimen: peripheral blood. All receptors come from a woman between 40 and 55 years old with COVID-19, enrolled during active disease.

This chain links TRBV5-1 with TRBJ1-4; D unresolved. CDR1 is SGHRS and CDR2 is YFSETQ in the germline V gene. Trimming cost V 6 bases and J 0 bases, with 9 bases left between them. The CDR3 sequence is 14 residues long. The CDR3 DNA follows: TGCGCCAGCAAAGTAGCCGCAACTAATGAAAAACTGTTTTTT. The encoded protein is CASKVAATNEKLFF.

The CDR3 DNA is TGTGCCAGCTGTTCCCGACAGGGGCCGGGGGAGACCCAGTACTTC. Translating gives CASCSRQGPGETQYF. The chain carries TRBV28 and TRBJ2-5; 8 positions agree with TRBD1. This CDR3 has 15 amino acids. Losses at the gene ends were 8 bases for V and 5 bases for J; bases not matched to a gene: 13. Germline CDR1 reads MDHEN; CDR2 reads SYDVKM.

Only one count was recorded for this clone. V gene TRBV5-6 combines with J gene TRBJ1-2, with D maybe TRBD1 (5 bases). The germline CDR1 and CDR2 sequences are SGHDT and YYEEEE. This CDR3 is 16 amino acids long. The ends were cut back, 4 bases at V and 0 bases at J, with 16 bases in the middle. CDR3 in DNA: TGTGCCAGCAGCAGGGTTGACAGTCCCACTAACTATGGCTACACCTTC. It yields the protein CASSRVDSPTNYGYTF.

The chain couples TRBV11-2 to TRBJ1-1, with a tentative D call TRBD1 (5 bases). Germline V gene sequence: CDR1 SGHAT, CDR2 FQNNGV. The CDR3 runs 14 residues. V was clipped by 5 bases and J by 3 bases, with 13 bases between them. The CDR3 DNA reads TGTGCCAGCAGCCAGGGATGGGGGGACACTGAAGCTTTCTTT. This translates into CASSQGWGDTEAFF.

The chain recombines TRBV13 with TRBJ2-2, with 12 bases that match TRBD1. Germline assignment: CDR1 PRHDT and CDR2 FYEKMQ (reference sequence). The J segment lost 6 bases and the V segment lost 2 bases, leaving 4 bases of the junction unmatched. The CDR3 extends over 16 amino acids. CDR3 protein: CASSLLGTGGSGELFF. DNA of the CDR3: TGTGCCAGCAGCTTATTAGGGACAGGGGGCTCCGGGGAGCTGTTTTTT.

The chain carries TRBV5-1 and TRBJ2-2; 7 nucleotides agree with TRBD1. J was trimmed by 7 bases and V by 1 base; bases with no gene match: 7. CDR1 is SGHRS and CDR2 is YFSETQ in the germline V gene. The CDR3 spans 15 residues. The CDR3 nucleotides read TGCGCCAGCAGCTTGACCGAAACAGGGGTCGGGGAGCTGTTTTTT. It codes for CASSLTETGVGELFF.

The V and J genes are TRBV19 and TRBJ1-3, with a weak D call TRBD1 (6 bases). In germline, CDR1 is LNHDA, CDR2 SQIVND (reference sequence). Trimming pared 5 bases from V and 4 bases from J, leaving 12 bases between. The CDR3 loop spans 14 amino acids. CDR3 nucleotide sequence: TGTGCCAGTAGTGGGACAAGTCAAGGAAACACCATATATTTT. Its translation is CASSGTSQGNTIYF. Using reference TRBV19 and TRBJ1-3 for the parts outside the CDR3, the full variable domain is DGGITQSPKYLFRKEGQNVTLSCEQNLNHDAMYWYRQDPGQGLRLIYYSQIVNDFQKGDIAEGYSVSREKKESFPLTVTSAQKNPTAFYLCASSGTSQGNTIYFGEGSWLTVV.

This clone was seen only once. The chain uses TRBV10-2 and TRBJ2-7; D may be TRBD1 (6 bases). The germline CDR1 and CDR2 sequences are WSHSY and SAAADI. The V end was cut by 3 bases, the J end by 1 base, with 16 bases between. The CDR3 contains 16 residues. CDR3 bases: TGCGCCAGCAGTGATCTCTTTACAGGGCGGTCCTACGAGCAGTACTTC. It codes for CASSDLFTGRSYEQYF.

This clone was seen just once. The chain employs TRBV29-1 and TRBJ1-4; no reliable D call. The CDR3 runs to 14 residues. V lost 5 bases and J 0 bases, leaving 10 bases between the germline ends. Looked up from germline, CDR1 is SQVTM and CDR2 is ANQGSEA. The CDR3 DNA follows: TGCAGCGTTCTGGGCCCAGCAACTAATGAAAAACTGTTTTTT. Its protein product is CSVLGPATNEKLFF.

This clone has only one observation. The V call is TRBV5-1, the J call TRBJ1-1; a possible D gene is TRBD1 (5 bases). Germline V gene sequence: CDR1 SGHRS, CDR2 YFSETQ. The CDR3 runs to 17 residues. Between the trimmed V and J ends, which lost 1 base and 6 bases, there was a span of 22 bases. CDR3 sequence reads: CASSLSGKQGIVAEAFF. The CDR3 nucleotides are TGCGCCAGCAGCTTGAGTGGTAAGCAGGGAATTGTGGCTGAAGCTTTCTTT. The whole variable domain, filled in from reference TRBV5-1 and TRBJ1-1, reads KAGVTQTPRYLIKTRGQQVTLSCSPISGHRSVSWYQQTPGQGLQFLFEYFSETQRNKGNFPGRFSGRQFSNSRSEMNVSTLELGDSALYLCASSLSGKQGIVAEAFFGQGTRLTVV.

The gene calls are TRBV25-1 and TRBJ1-1, with TRBD1 matching over 9 bases. This CDR3 comprises 14 residues. The germline V gene has CDR1 MGHDK and CDR2 SYGVNS. Losses at the gene ends were 5 bases for V and 3 bases for J; bases not matched to a gene: 4. CDR3 protein: CASSITGGDTEAFF. CDR3 bases: TGTGCCAGCAGTATAACAGGGGGCGACACTGAAGCTTTCTTT.

The chain joins TRBV9 to TRBJ1-3; a possible D gene is TRBD1 (6 bases). The CDR3 contains 15 residues. Deletions cut 0 bases from V and 4 bases from J, with 11 bases between. In germline, CDR1 is SGDLS, CDR2 YYNGEE. The DNA for the CDR3 is TGTGCCAGCAGCGTAGTAGGGCAGGGGGGAAACACCATATATTTT. Protein: CASSVVGQGGNTIYF.

The V gene is TRBV14, the J gene TRBJ2-2, with D possibly being TRBD1 (5 bases). The V gene's germline CDR1 is SGHDN and CDR2 FVKESK. The CDR3 loop spans 16 amino acids. Deletions cut 1 base from V and 7 bases from J, with 16 bases between. The CDR3 bases are TGTGCCAGCAGCCAAGGGTCCCAGGGATTGTTCGGGGAGCTGTTTTTT. This codes for CASSQGSQGLFGELFF.

The chain combines TRBV5-1 with TRBJ1-2; perhaps TRBD1 as D (5 bases). Germline CDR1 is SGHRS and CDR2 is YFSETQ. This CDR3 is 13 amino acids long. V was shortened by 3 bases and J by 8 bases, with 14 bases between the two germline ends. The CDR3 is CASSSRAEGGYTF. CDR3 nucleotide sequence: TGCGCCAGCAGCTCCAGGGCGGAAGGGGGCTACACCTTC.

The J gene is TRBJ2-3, the V gene TRBV3-1 (or the pseudogene TRBV3-2); the match to TRBD2 covers 11 bases. Trimming took 0 bases from V and 4 from J; bases not matched to a gene: 3. Germline CDR1 reads LGHDT; CDR2 reads YNNKEL (reference sequence). The CDR3 is made up of 16 amino acids. Written as DNA, the CDR3 is TGTGCCAGCAGCCAAGAAACTAGCGGGGGCTCAGATACGCAGTATTTT. It encodes CASSQETSGGSDTQYF.

The V call is TRBV10-1, the J call TRBJ2-1; TRBD2 matches 11 bases. The CDR3 has 16 amino acids. Germline CDR1 reads WNHNN; CDR2 reads SYGVQD (reference sequence). The junction had 7 bases not matched to a gene; V was cut back by 2 bases and J by 7 bases. The CDR3, as DNA: TGCGCCAGCAGTGAGCCGGGACTAGCGGAGGGGAATGAGCAGTTCTTC. Translation: CASSEPGLAEGNEQFF.

The V and J genes are TRBV14 and TRBJ2-5; 8 bases map to TRBD2. The CDR3 extends over 16 amino acids. Germline lookup yields CDR1 SGHDN and CDR2 FVKESK. V dropped 6 bases and J dropped 4; count of bases not matched to a gene: 13. In DNA, the CDR3 is TGTGCCAGCAGGCTATCGGGACTAGAAGCCCGAGAGACCCAGTACTTC. Its translation: CASRLSGLEARETQYF.

The chain links TRBV18 to TRBJ2-7; 7 positions agree with TRBD1. The CDR3 spans 15 residues. Germline values: CDR1 KGHSH, CDR2 LQKENI. V was pared by 3 bases and J by 0 bases, with 5 bases of the junction left unmatched. The CDR3 reads CASSPRTGDSYEQYF. The CDR3 coding sequence is TGTGCCAGCTCACCGAGGACAGGAGACTCCTACGAGCAGTACTTC.

This clone is classed as medium-sized (0.01 to 0.1%). V and J are TRBV19 and TRBJ1-5; the D is unclear. Trimming cost V 0 bases and J 5 bases, with 20 bases left between them. Germline lookup yields CDR1 LNHDA and CDR2 SQIVND (reference sequence). The CDR3 totals 18 residues. The chain's CDR3 is CASSIDPTAARVDQPQHF. CDR3 DNA: TGTGCCAGTAGTATAGATCCAACTGCGGCGCGAGTAGATCAGCCCCAGCATTTT.

The V call is TRBV9, the J call TRBJ1-1, with a possible D match to TRBD1 (5 bases). The germline V gene encodes CDR1 SGDLS and CDR2 YYNGEE. V dropped 1 base and J dropped 8 bases, with 9 bases sitting between them. The CDR3 runs 12 residues. CDR3 region: CASSVSTVEAFF. The CDR3 bases are TGTGCCAGCAGCGTATCGACAGTCGAAGCTTTCTTT.

The chain couples TRBV5-4 to TRBJ1-2; 9 bases line up with TRBD1. Trimming at V came to 4 bases and at J to 7 bases, leaving 8 bases not matched to a gene. Germline V gives CDR1 SGHNT, CDR2 YYREEE (reference sequence). CDR3 length equals 14 residues. CDR3 loop: CASSSRDRAGGYTF. The CDR3 DNA reads TGTGCCAGCAGCAGCCGGGACAGGGCCGGTGGCTACACCTTC.

The V and J genes are TRBV18 and TRBJ1-4, with a weak D call TRBD1 (5 bases). The CDR3 has 15 amino acids. Germline loops: CDR1 KGHSH, CDR2 LQKENI. Deletions cut 2 bases from V and 7 bases from J, with 14 bases between. This chain's CDR3 is CASSPRSTAGEKLFF. Here the CDR3 DNA reads TGTGCCAGCTCACCAAGGTCGACAGCCGGTGAAAAACTGTTTTTT. Based on the CDR3 plus reference TRBV18 and TRBJ1-4, the full variable domain is NAGVMQNPRHLVRRRGQEARLRCSPMKGHSHVYWYRQLPEEGLKFMVYLQKENIIDESGMPKERFSAEFPKEGPSILRIQQVVRGDSAAYFCASSPRSTAGEKLFFGSGTQLSVL.

This clone was seen a few times. V usage is TRBV5-8 and J usage is TRBJ1-5, with D possibly TRBD1 on 5 matching bases. CDR1 and CDR2 from the germline V gene are SGHTS and YDEGEE. The V and J ends lost 4 bases and 7 bases respectively, with 12 bases between them. The CDR3 covers 13 residues. CDR3 nucleotides: TGTGCCAGCAGCCGACGACAGTCCCAGCCCCAGCATTTT. It is translated as CASSRRQSQPQHF.

This rearrangement joins TRBV12-1 to TRBJ1-1; TRBD1, the table's D call, lacks a check against the DNA. TRBV12-1 is a listed pseudogene. The CDR3 runs 15 residues. CDR3 nucleotides: TGTGCCAGCAGCTCATATCAGGGAAGGGACACTGAAGCTTTCTTT. It specifies CASSSYQGRDTEAFF.